A selection of T cell receptor beta chains follows, all from one sample in a study of T cells after yellow fever vaccination. TCRdb ran MiXCR on the 5' RACE reads and lists one entry per CDR3 protein. The table shows 250,000 to 300,000 distinct CDR3 sequences, with roughly 13% occurring only once. The starting material was CD4+ T cells sorted from PBMCs, obtained 45 days after the yellow fever booster vaccination. All receptors come from a man aged 30 to 45 who received the YFV17D yellow fever vaccine. Both conserved end residues are part of each CDR3. D genes are given only for firm matches. Clone size is not always given. Where it is, it says once, few, many or a class for expanded clones.

D,V,size,J,DNA,CDR3
.,TRBV5-1,few,TRBJ2-2,TGCGCCAGCAGCTTAGGCCCGGAGGGAATTGGGGAGCTGTTTTTT,CASSLGPEGIGELFF
TRBD2,TRBV5-1,few,TRBJ2-3,TGCGCCAGCAGCTTCCAAACTAGCGGGAGTACAGATACGCAGTATTTT,CASSFQTSGSTDTQYF
.,TRBV12-3/TRBV12-4,many,TRBJ2-1,TGTGCCAGCAGCCTAACTAGCCCCCCGCACAATGAGCAGTTCTTC,CASSLTSPPHNEQFF
.,TRBV7-2,few,TRBJ2-7,TGTGCCAGCAGCTCGCTGGGGGTGTCCTACGAGCAGTACTTC,CASSSLGVSYEQYF
TRBD1,TRBV5-1,many,TRBJ2-7,TGCGCCAGCAGCTTGGAAGGACAGGGGTCCCGCGAGCAGTACTTC,CASSLEGQGSREQYF
.,TRBV3-1,.,TRBJ1-3,TGTGCCAGCAGCCCTTCACGAAACACCATATATTTT,CASSPSRNTIYF
.,TRBV12-3/TRBV12-4,many,TRBJ2-5,TGTGCCAGCAGTTACGGCACCCACGGAAGAGAGACCCAGTACTTC,CASSYGTHGRETQYF
TRBD1,TRBV5-1,few,TRBJ2-5,TGCGCCAGCGCCTTACAGGGGACAATACGGGAGACCCAGTACTTC,CASALQGTIRETQYF
.,TRBV7-2,.,TRBJ2-1,TGTGCCAGCAGCACCAGGCCTACTTACAATGAGCAGTTCTTC,CASSTRPTYNEQFF
.,TRBV20-1,few,TRBJ2-1,TGCAGTGCTAGAGATAGGAATTACAATGAGCAGTTCTTC,CSARDRNYNEQFF
.,TRBV7-2,few,TRBJ2-7,TGTGCCAGCAGGGGGGCCGGACAGCCCTACGAGCAGTACTTC,CASRGAGQPYEQYF
.,TRBV7-2,many,TRBJ2-5,TGTGCCAGCAGCTCACCCCAAGAGACCCAGTACTTC,CASSSPQETQYF
.,TRBV20-1,.,TRBJ2-5,TGCAGTGCTAGAAGAGGCGAAATTTTCCAAGAGACCCAGTACTTC,CSARRGEIFQETQYF
TRBD1,TRBV5-1,few,TRBJ2-5,TGCGCCAGCAGGGACAGGGGAAGTGAGACCCAGTACTTC,CASRDRGSETQYF
TRBD2,TRBV6-1,many,TRBJ2-1,TGTGCCAGCAGACTTTACCGGACTAGCATCTACAATGAGCAGTTCTTC,CASRLYRTSIYNEQFF
TRBD1,TRBV5-1,.,TRBJ1-1,TGCGCCAGCAACAAGGACAGGGCAGAGGACACTGAAGCTTTCTTT,CASNKDRAEDTEAFF
TRBD2,TRBV25-1,.,TRBJ2-7,TGTGCCACCAGACTAGCGCCGTCTGACGAGCAGTACTTC,CATRLAPSDEQYF
TRBD1,TRBV29-1,few,TRBJ2-7,TGCAGCGTTGAATACAGGGGATACGAGCAGTACTTC,CSVEYRGYEQYF
.,TRBV5-1,.,TRBJ2-7,TGCGCCAGCAGCGGGCTAGGACTTGACTCCTACGAGCAGTACTTC,CASSGLGLDSYEQYF
.,TRBV20-1,few,TRBJ2-3,TGCAGTGCCCCTCGAGTCGGAGATACGCAGTATTTT,CSAPRVGDTQYF
.,TRBV6-2/TRBV6-3,few,TRBJ2-2,TGTGCCAGCAGTTACGGCGGAACGTACACCGGGGAGCTGTTTTTT,CASSYGGTYTGELFF
.,TRBV10-1,few,TRBJ2-7,TGCGCCAGCAGTGATTCAGGACACTACGAGCAGTACTTC,CASSDSGHYEQYF